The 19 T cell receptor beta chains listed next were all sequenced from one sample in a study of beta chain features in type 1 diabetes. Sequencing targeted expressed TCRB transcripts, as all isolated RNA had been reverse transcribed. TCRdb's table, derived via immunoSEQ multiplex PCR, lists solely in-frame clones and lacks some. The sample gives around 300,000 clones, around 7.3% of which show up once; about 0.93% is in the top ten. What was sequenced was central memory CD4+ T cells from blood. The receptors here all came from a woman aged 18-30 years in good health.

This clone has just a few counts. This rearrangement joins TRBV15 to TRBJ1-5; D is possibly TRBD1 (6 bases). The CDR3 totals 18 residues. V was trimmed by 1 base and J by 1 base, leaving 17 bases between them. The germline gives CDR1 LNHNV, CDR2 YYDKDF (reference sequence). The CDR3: CATSRGTQGRLSNQPQHF. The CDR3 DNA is TGTGCCACCAGCAGAGGAACACAGGGTAGGTTAAGCAATCAGCCCCAGCATTTT.

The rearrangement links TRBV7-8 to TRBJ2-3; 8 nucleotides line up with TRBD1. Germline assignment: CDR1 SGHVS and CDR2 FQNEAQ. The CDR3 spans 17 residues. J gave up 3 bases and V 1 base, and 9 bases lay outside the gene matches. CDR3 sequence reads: CASSLGGRGRSTDTQYF. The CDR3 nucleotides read TGTGCCAGCAGCTTAGGTGGCAGGGGGCGATCTACAGATACGCAGTATTTT.

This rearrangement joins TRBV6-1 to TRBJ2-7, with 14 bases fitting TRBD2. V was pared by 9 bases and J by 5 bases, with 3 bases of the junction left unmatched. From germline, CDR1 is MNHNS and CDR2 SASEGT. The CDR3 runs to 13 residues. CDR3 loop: CASGLAGGNEQYF. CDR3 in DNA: TGTGCCAGTGGACTAGCGGGAGGTAACGAGCAGTACTTC.

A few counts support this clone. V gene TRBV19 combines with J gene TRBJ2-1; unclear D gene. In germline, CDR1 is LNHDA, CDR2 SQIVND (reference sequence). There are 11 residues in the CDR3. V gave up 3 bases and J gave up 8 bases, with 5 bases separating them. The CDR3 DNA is TGTGCCAGTAGTATTAACCATGAGCAGTTCTTC. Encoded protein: CASSINHEQFF. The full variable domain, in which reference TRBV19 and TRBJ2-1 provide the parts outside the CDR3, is DGGITQSPKYLFRKEGQNVTLSCEQNLNHDAMYWYRQDPGQGLRLIYYSQIVNDFQKGDIAEGYSVSREKKESFPLTVTSAQKNPTAFYLCASSINHEQFFGPGTRLTVL.

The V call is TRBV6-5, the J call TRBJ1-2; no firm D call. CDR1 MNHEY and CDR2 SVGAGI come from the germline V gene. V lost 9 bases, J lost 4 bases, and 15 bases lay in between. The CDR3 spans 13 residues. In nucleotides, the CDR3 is TGTGCCAGTTGTGAGCGGGTCTCCTATGGCTACACCTTC. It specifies CASCERVSYGYTF.

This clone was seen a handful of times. This CDR3 reads CASSLTSGRPSTDTQYF. CDR3 in DNA: TGTGCCAGCAGCTTAACTAGCGGGAGGCCCAGCACAGATACGCAGTATTTT. The chain has TRBV7-2 and TRBJ2-3; 12 nucleotides match TRBD2. V shed 2 bases, J shed 0 bases, and the junction held 3 bases outside the gene matches. The CDR3 loop spans 17 amino acids. Per the germline V gene, CDR1 is SGHTA and CDR2 is FQGNSA.

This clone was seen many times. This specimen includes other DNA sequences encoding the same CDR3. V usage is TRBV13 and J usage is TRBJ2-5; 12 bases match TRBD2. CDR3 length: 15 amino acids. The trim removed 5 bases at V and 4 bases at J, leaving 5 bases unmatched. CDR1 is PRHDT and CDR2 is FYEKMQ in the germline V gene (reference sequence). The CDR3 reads CASSRPGLAGETQYF. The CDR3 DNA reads TGTGCCAGCAGCCGTCCGGGACTAGCGGGAGAGACCCAGTACTTC.

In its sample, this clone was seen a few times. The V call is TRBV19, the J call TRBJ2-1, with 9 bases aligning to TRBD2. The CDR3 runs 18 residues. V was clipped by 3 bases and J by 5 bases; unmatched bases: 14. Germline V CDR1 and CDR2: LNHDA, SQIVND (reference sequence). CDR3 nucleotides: TGTGCCAGTAGTATCTCGAGCGGGAGGCCGCGCCGTCACAATGAGCAGTTCTTC. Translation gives CASSISSGRPRRHNEQFF.

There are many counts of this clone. Here the CDR3 reads CASARQGVYEQYF. CDR3 nucleotides: TGTGCCAGCGCGAGACAGGGGGTCTACGAGCAGTACTTC. The chain carries TRBV6-6 and TRBJ2-7; TRBD1 aligns across 9 bases. V lost 8 bases, J lost 3 bases, and 5 bases stayed unmatched. The CDR3 sequence is 13 residues long. CDR1 and CDR2 from the germline V gene are MNHNY and SVGAGI (reference sequence).

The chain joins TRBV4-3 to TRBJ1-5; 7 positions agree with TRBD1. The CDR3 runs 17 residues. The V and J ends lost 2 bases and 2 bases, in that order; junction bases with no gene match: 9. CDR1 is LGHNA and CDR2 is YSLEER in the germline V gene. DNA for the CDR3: TGCGCCAGCAGCCAAATTTTGACAGGGTTCGGCAATCAGCCCCAGCATTTT. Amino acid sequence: CASSQILTGFGNQPQHF.

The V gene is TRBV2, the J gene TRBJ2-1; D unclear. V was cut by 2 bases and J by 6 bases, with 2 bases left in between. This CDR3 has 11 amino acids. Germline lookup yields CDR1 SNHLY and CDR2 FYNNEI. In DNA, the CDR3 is TGTGCCAGCAGTGAAACCAATGAGCAGTTCTTC. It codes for CASSETNEQFF.

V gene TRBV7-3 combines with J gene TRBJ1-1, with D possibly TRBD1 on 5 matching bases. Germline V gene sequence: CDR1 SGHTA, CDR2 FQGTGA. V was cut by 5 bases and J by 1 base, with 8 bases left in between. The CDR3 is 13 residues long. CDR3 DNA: TGTGCCAGCAGCGGGGGACGGAACACTGAAGCTTTCTTT. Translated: CASSGGRNTEAFF.

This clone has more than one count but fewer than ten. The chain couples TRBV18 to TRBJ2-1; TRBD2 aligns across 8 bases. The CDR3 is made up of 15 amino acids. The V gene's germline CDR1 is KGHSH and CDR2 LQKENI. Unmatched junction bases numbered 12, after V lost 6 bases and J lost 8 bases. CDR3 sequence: CASSLSLSGKDEQFF. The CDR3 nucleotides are TGTGCCAGCTCCCTATCTCTTAGCGGGAAAGATGAGCAGTTCTTC.

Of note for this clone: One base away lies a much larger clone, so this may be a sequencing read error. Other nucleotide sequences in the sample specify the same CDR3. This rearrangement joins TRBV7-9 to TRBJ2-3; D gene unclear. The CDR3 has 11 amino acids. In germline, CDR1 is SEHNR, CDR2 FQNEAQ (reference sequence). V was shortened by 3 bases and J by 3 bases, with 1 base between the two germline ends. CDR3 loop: CASSFTDTQYF. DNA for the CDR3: TGTGCCAGCAGCTTTACAGATACGCAGTATTTT.

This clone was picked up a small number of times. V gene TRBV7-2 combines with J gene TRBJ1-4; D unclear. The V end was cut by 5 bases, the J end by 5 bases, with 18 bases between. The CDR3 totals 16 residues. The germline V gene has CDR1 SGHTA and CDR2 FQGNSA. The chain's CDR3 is CASSPSAQVPNEKLFF. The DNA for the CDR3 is TGTGCCAGCAGCCCCTCGGCCCAGGTCCCGAATGAAAAACTGTTTTTT. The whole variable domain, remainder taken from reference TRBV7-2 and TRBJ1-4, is GAGVSQSPSNKVTEKGKDVELRCDPISGHTALYWYRQSLGQGLEFLIYFQGNSAPDKSGLPSDRFSAERTGGSVSTLTIQRTQQEDSAVYLCASSPSAQVPNEKLFFGSGTQLSVL.

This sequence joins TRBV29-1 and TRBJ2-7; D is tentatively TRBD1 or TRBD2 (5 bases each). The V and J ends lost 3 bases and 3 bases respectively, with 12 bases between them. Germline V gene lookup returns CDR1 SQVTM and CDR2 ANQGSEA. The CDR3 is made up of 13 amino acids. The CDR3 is CSVEVGTRYEQYF. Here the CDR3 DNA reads TGCAGCGTTGAGGTTGGGACGCGCTACGAGCAGTACTTC.

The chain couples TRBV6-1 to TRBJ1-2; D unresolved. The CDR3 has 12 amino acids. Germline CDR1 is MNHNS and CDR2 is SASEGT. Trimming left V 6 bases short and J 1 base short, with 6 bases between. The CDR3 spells CASRGVNYGYTF. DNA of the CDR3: TGTGCCAGCAGGGGAGTTAACTATGGCTACACCTTC.

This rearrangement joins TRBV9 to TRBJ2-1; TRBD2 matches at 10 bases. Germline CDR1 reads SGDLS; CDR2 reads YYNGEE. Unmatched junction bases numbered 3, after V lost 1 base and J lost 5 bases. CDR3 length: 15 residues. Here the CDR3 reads CASSVLAGEHNEQFF. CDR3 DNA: TGTGCCAGCAGCGTACTAGCGGGGGAGCACAATGAGCAGTTCTTC.

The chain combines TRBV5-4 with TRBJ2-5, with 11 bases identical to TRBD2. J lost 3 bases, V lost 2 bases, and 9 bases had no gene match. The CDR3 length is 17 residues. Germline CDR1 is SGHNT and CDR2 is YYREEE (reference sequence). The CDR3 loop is CASSLPSGGPGKETQYF. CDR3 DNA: TGTGCCAGCAGCTTACCTAGCGGGGGGCCGGGTAAAGAGACCCAGTACTTC. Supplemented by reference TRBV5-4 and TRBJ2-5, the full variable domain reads ETGVTQSPTHLIKTRGQQVTLRCSSQSGHNTVSWYQQALGQGPQFIFQYYREEENGRGNFPPRFSGLQFPNYSSELNVNALELDDSALYLCASSLPSGGPGKETQYFGPGTRLLVL.